The rows below give T cell receptor beta chains drawn from one sample of a study of cytomegalovirus exposure and HLA in healthy donors. Assay used: immunoSEQ multiplex PCR; TCRdb lists only in-frame clones, some missing. The sample consists of approximately 170,000 clones, approximately 77% of them appearing once. The sequenced sample was PBMCs. These receptors all stem from a male donor in good health and CMV-seropositive. The CDR3 runs from the conserved cysteine through the conserved F or W. The D gene is left open where the match is weak. The size entry is marked missing in some rows and otherwise reads once, few, many or a size class.

>TRBV6-1|many|TRBJ1-2|-
CASSGSLDSTYGYTF
TGTGCCAGCAGTGGGAGTTTGGACAGTACCTATGGCTACACCTTC
>TRBV30|-|TRBJ2-7|-
CAWTLGSEQYF
TGTGCCTGGACCCTCGGTTCCGAGCAGTACTTC
>TRBV1|-|TRBJ2-4|-
CTSSPIESGGKRNIQYF
TGCACCAGCAGCCCCATTGAGTCAGGGGGCAAAAGAAACATTCAGTACTTC
>TRBV7-2|-|TRBJ2-7|TRBD2
CASSATSGGAYEQYF
TGTGCCAGCAGCGCAACTAGCGGGGGGGCCTACGAGCAGTACTTC
>TRBV30|-|TRBJ1-3|-
CAWNRGFSLSGNTIYF
TGTGCCTGGAATCGAGGTTTTTCGCTCTCTGGAAACACCATATATTTT
>TRBV7-9|-|TRBJ2-3|TRBD1
CASSFSTGDADTQYF
TGTGCCAGCAGCTTCTCAACAGGGGACGCAGATACGCAGTATTTT
>TRBV27|-|TRBJ2-7|TRBD1
CASSLSRQGEQYF
TGTGCCAGCAGTTTATCCCGACAGGGCGAGCAGTACTTC
>TRBV5-1|few|TRBJ1-1|-
CASSAGPGNTEAFF
TGCGCCAGCAGCGCGGGTCCAGGGAACACTGAAGCTTTCTTT
>TRBV30|-|TRBJ2-7|-
CAWSVTGYEQYF
TGTGCCTGGAGTGTAACCGGGTACGAGCAGTACTTC
>TRBV30|-|TRBJ1-5|-
CAWSVRRVFGPQHF
TGTGCCTGGAGTGTACGTCGGGTTTTTGGGCCCCAGCATTTT
>TRBV4-1|-|TRBJ1-1|-
CASSQDRDTEAFF
TGCGCCAGCAGCCAAGACAGGGATACTGAAGCTTTCTTT
>TRBV6-5|-|TRBJ1-1|-
CASSYSYRTPREAFF
TGTGCCAGCAGTTACAGTTATCGGACACCCAGAGAAGCTTTCTTT
>TRBV5-1|-|TRBJ2-3|TRBD1
CASSLAGDRADTQYF
TGCGCCAGCAGCTTGGCAGGGGACAGGGCCGATACGCAGTATTTT
>TRBV7-6|-|TRBJ2-7|-
CASSPGWGVVDEQYF
TGTGCCAGCAGCCCCGGGTGGGGGGTAGTCGACGAGCAGTACTTC
>TRBV30|-|TRBJ1-5|-
CAWSNRGDQPQHF
TGTGCCTGGAGTAATCGGGGGGATCAGCCCCAGCATTTT
>TRBV14|-|TRBJ2-7|-
CASSQGQGHFAEQYF
TGTGCCAGCAGCCAAGGTCAGGGTCACTTCGCCGAGCAGTACTTC
>TRBV27|-|TRBJ1-2|-
CASSSSGYGYTF
TGTGCCAGCAGTTCCTCAGGTTATGGCTACACCTTC
>TRBV7-2|-|TRBJ2-7|TRBD1
CASSSRPGQGYEQYF
TGTGCCAGCAGCTCCCGACCGGGACAGGGTTACGAGCAGTACTTC
>TRBV10-3|-|TRBJ1-3|-
CAISGTGLSGNTIYF
TGTGCCATCAGCGGGACGGGACTCTCTGGAAACACCATATATTTT